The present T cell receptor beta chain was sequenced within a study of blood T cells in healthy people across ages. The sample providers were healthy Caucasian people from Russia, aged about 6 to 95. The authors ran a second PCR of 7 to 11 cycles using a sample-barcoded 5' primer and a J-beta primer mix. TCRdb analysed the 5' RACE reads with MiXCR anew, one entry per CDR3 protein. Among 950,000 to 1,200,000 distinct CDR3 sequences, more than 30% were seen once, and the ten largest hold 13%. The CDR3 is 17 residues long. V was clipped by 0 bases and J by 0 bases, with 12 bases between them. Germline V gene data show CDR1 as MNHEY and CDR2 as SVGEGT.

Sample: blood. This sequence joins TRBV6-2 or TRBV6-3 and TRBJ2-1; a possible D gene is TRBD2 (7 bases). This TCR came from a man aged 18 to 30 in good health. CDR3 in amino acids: CASSYSGGANSYNEQFF. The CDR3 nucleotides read TGTGCCAGCAGTTACTCGGGGGGGGCGAACTCCTACAATGAGCAGTTCTTC.